This T cell receptor (beta chain) was captured in a study of blood T cell repertoires in COVID-19. On the study more broadly: The United States, Italy and Spain were the sources of the acute and convalescent COVID-19 samples.

The CDR3 loop spans 16 amino acids. Germline V gene sequence: CDR1 KGHSH, CDR2 LQKENI. V gave up 2 bases and J gave up 2 bases; unmatched junction bases: 2. Some clones are missing from TCRdb's copy, which holds only in-frame ones; the method was immunoSEQ multiplex PCR. The sample shows 90,000 to 100,000 clones, around 88% of them seen only once. This receptor was identified in a woman aged 55 to 70 with COVID-19, enrolled during active disease. The chain uses TRBV18 and TRBJ1-5; 11 positions agree with TRBD1. Input material: peripheral blood. CDR3 coding DNA: TGTGCCAGCTCACCAGGGACAGGGGGTGGCAATCAGCCCCAGCATTTT. Encoded protein: CASSPGTGGGNQPQHF.